This T cell receptor (beta chain) derives from a study of T cell responses to AZD1222 COVID-19 vaccine. CDR3 size: 16 residues. CDR1 and CDR2 from the germline V gene are SEHNR and FQNEAQ (reference sequence). V shed 1 base and J shed 8 bases, with 18 bases lying between them. The assay was immunoSEQ multiplex PCR, and TCRdb's table has in-frame clones only and misses some. The sample records about 120,000 clones, about 92% being singletons. The sample here was peripheral blood, taken on day 0 of AZD1222 vaccination. This chain joins TRBV7-9 and TRBJ2-1; D call uncertain. This TCR came from an adult in good health. DNA for the CDR3: TGTGCCAGCAGCTTAGATGGGCTACTGACTTGGGATGAGCAGTTCTTC. Its translation: CASSLDGLLTWDEQFF.